The 28 T cell receptor beta chains below all came from one sample that was sequenced in a study of monozygotic twins with cystic fibrosis. Generated by immunoSEQ multiplex PCR, the TCRdb table keeps only in-frame clones and is missing some. The repertoire consists of 7,400 or so clones, with approximately 93% occurring once and the leading ten covering 0.54%. Sequenced: blood. These receptors came from a boy aged 2 to 9 with cystic fibrosis.

As DNA, the CDR3 is TGTGCCAGCAGCTTGTTACCGACAGATACGCAGTATTTT. The encoded protein is CASSLLPTDTQYF. The chain couples TRBV7-3 to TRBJ2-3; no clear D. With 3 bases removed from V and 3 bases from J, the gap between germline ends came to 7 bases. The CDR3 runs to 13 residues. Germline V gene sequence: CDR1 SGHTA, CDR2 FQGTGA.

J is TRBJ2-7 and V is TRBV18, with D possibly TRBD2 on 6 matching bases. The V gene lost 5 bases and the J gene lost 4 bases, with 18 bases spanning the gap. Per germline, CDR1 KGHSH and CDR2 LQKENI. This CDR3 comprises 15 residues. The chain's CDR3 is CASSFSGTDEYEQYF. As DNA, the CDR3 is TGTGCCAGCTCATTTTCCGGGACTGATGAATACGAGCAGTACTTC.

The chain combines TRBV6-5 with TRBJ2-7, with 7 nucleotides matching TRBD1. The CDR3 loop spans 14 amino acids. Unmatched junction bases numbered 10, after V lost 4 bases and J lost 7 bases. The germline V gene has CDR1 MNHEY and CDR2 SVGAGI. CDR3 coding DNA: TGTGCCAGCAGTTTTGCGACAGGGATAGGGGAGCAGTACTTC. The encoded protein is CASSFATGIGEQYF.

A single count supports this clone. The V gene is TRBV15, the J gene TRBJ2-3, with a possible D match to TRBD1 (5 bases). V was shortened by 7 bases and J by 1 base, with 12 bases between the two germline ends. This CDR3 spans 14 amino acids. Germline CDR1 is LNHNV and CDR2 is YYDKDF (reference sequence). In nucleotides, the CDR3 is TGTGCCACCAACTGGGGCAGACGCACAGATACGCAGTATTTT. Its translation: CATNWGRRTDTQYF.

The J gene is TRBJ2-1, the V gene TRBV6-6; D perhaps matches TRBD2 (6 bases). Germline V lookup: CDR1 MNHNY, CDR2 SVGAGI (reference sequence). Trimming stripped 0 bases from V and 8 bases from J, with 17 bases between. The CDR3 is made up of 16 amino acids. CDR3 loop: CASSYSTSQRLDEQFF. The CDR3 DNA is TGTGCCAGCAGTTACTCTACTAGCCAGCGATTGGATGAGCAGTTCTTC.

This clone was detected a few times. As DNA, the CDR3 is TGTGCCAGCAGTTCCGAGGGACGGGATGGCTACACCTTC. It specifies CASSSEGRDGYTF. The V gene is TRBV6-6, the J gene TRBJ1-2; TRBD1 is a possible D gene (5 bases). The V end was cut by 4 bases, the J end by 6 bases, with 12 bases between. The CDR3 loop spans 13 amino acids. Per germline, CDR1 MNHNY and CDR2 SVGAGI (reference sequence).

The rearrangement uses TRBV5-1 and TRBJ1-2; possible D gene TRBD1, 6 bases. V gave up 4 bases and J gave up 8 bases, with 21 bases separating them. The CDR3 is 15 amino acids. Looked up from germline, CDR1 is SGHRS and CDR2 is YFSETQ. The CDR3 loop reads CASSSGTIDIGGYTF. The DNA for the CDR3 is TGCGCCAGCAGCAGCGGGACAATCGATATCGGAGGCTACACCTTC.

This clone was counted a few times. The genes are TRBV6-5 and TRBJ1-2; D is ambiguous. Trimming shortened V by 7 bases and J by 0 bases, and 12 bases separated the two germline ends. The CDR3 spans 14 residues. CDR1 MNHEY and CDR2 SVGAGI come from the germline V gene. CDR3 nucleotides: TGTGCCAGCACGGGGAGCTCAGCTAACTATGGCTACACCTTC. It translates to CASTGSSANYGYTF.

In this sample, this clone turned up once. The chain joins TRBV2 to TRBJ2-7, with D perhaps TRBD1 or TRBD2 (6 bases each). V dropped 8 bases and J dropped 5 bases, with 22 bases sitting between them. CDR1 is SNHLY, CDR2 FYNNEI, per germline. This CDR3 has 15 residues. The CDR3 region has the DNA TGTGCCAGCTGTACTCGGGAGCAGGGGATCCACGAGCAGTACTTC. Its translation is CASCTREQGIHEQYF. Variable domain in full (rest from reference TRBV2 and TRBJ2-7): EPEVTQTPSHQVTQMGQEVILRCVPISNHLYFYWYRQILGQKVEFLVSFYNNEISEKSEIFDDQFSVERPDGSNFTLKIRSTKLEDSAMYFCASCTREQGIHEQYFGPGTRLTVT.

The V call is TRBV4-1, the J call TRBJ2-3; 13 bases agree with TRBD2. CDR1 MGHRA and CDR2 YSYEKL come from the germline V gene. V shed 1 base and J 3 bases; nucleotides not matched to a gene: 16. The CDR3 contains 21 residues. As DNA, the CDR3 is TGCGCCAGCAGCCAAGGGGAGACTAGCGGGGGGTTTATCGGTATGACAGATACGCAGTATTTT. Its protein is CASSQGETSGGFIGMTDTQYF.

Here the CDR3 reads CASSLIGGWNSGGGSYNEQFF. Here the CDR3 DNA reads TGTGCCAGCAGCTTAATTGGTGGTTGGAATAGCGGGGGTGGTTCCTACAATGAGCAGTTCTTC. The gene calls are TRBV7-3 and TRBJ2-1; 9 bases agree with TRBD2. CDR1 and CDR2 (germline): SGHTA, FQGTGA. There are 21 residues in the CDR3. With 1 base clipped from V and 1 base from J, the junction kept 17 bases outside the gene matches. Based on the CDR3 plus reference TRBV7-3 and TRBJ2-1, the full variable domain is GAGVSQTPSNKVTEKGKYVELRCDPISGHTALYWYRQSLGQGPEFLIYFQGTGAADDSGLPNDRFFAVRPEGSVSTLKIQRTERGDSAVYLCASSLIGGWNSGGGSYNEQFFGPGTRLTVL.

The chain couples TRBV7-8 to TRBJ2-5, with 10 bases matching TRBD2. The CDR3 has 15 residues. V shed 1 base, J shed 2 bases, and the junction held 1 base outside the gene matches. Germline V CDR1 and CDR2: SGHVS, FQNEAQ. The CDR3 sequence: CASSLVAGGQETQYF. CDR3 bases: TGTGCCAGCAGCTTAGTAGCGGGGGGTCAAGAGACCCAGTACTTC.

This clone appeared a single time. The J gene is TRBJ2-5, the V gene TRBV6-1, with TRBD2 matching 12 bases. The V gene end was trimmed by 1 base and the J gene end by 5 bases; junction bases not matched to a gene: 2. CDR3 length equals 15 residues. Per the germline V gene, CDR1 is MNHNS and CDR2 is SASEGT. The CDR3 is CASSEGLAGVETQYF. The CDR3 bases are TGTGCCAGCAGTGAAGGACTAGCGGGGGTGGAGACCCAGTACTTC.

J is TRBJ1-4 and V is TRBV9; 7 bases are a match to TRBD1. From germline, CDR1 is SGDLS and CDR2 YYNGEE. V was pared by 4 bases and J by 1 base, with 10 bases of the junction left unmatched. The CDR3 consists of 17 residues. Here the CDR3 reads CASSPTGARGTNEKLFF. Here the CDR3 DNA reads TGTGCCAGCAGCCCCACAGGGGCCAGGGGAACTAATGAAAAACTGTTTTTT.

In this sample, this clone turned up once. The rearrangement uses TRBV5-1 and TRBJ2-3; 9 positions match TRBD2. V shed 1 base, J shed 6 bases, and the junction held 15 bases outside the gene matches. The CDR3 sequence is 18 residues long. CDR1 and CDR2 (germline): SGHRS, YFSETQ. The CDR3 DNA is TGCGCCAGCAGCTTGTTGGGGGGACTAGCCCGAAATGGGGATACGCAGTATTTT. This sequence encodes CASSLLGGLARNGDTQYF.

This clone was counted a few times. The rearrangement joins TRBV10-3 to TRBJ1-1, with a tentative D call TRBD1 (6 bases). Germline V gene data show CDR1 as ENHRY and CDR2 as SYGVKD. Trimming took off 2 bases at V and 1 base at J, with 14 bases between the two ends. This CDR3 region has 16 residues. The CDR3 coding sequence is TGTGCCATCAGTGAGCCCCGCGGGGGGGCGAACACTGAAGCTTTCTTT. Its translation is CAISEPRGGANTEAFF.

This chain connects TRBV15 to TRBJ1-1; tentative D call: TRBD1 (6 bases). Germline values: CDR1 LNHNV, CDR2 YYDKDF (reference sequence). Trimming took off 1 base at V and 2 bases at J, with 17 bases between the two ends. The CDR3 is 17 amino acids. The CDR3 protein is CATSRGIGGGGNTEAFF. CDR3 nucleotide sequence: TGTGCCACCAGCAGAGGGATCGGGGGCGGTGGAAACACTGAAGCTTTCTTT.

This chain joins TRBV11-3 and TRBJ2-7; D is undetermined. This CDR3 has 14 residues. Between the trimmed V and J ends, which lost 3 bases and 0 bases, there was a span of 9 bases. The germline V gene has CDR1 SGHNT and CDR2 YENEEA. CDR3 coding DNA: TGTGCCAGCAGCTTTTCCAGTACCTCCTACGAGCAGTACTTC. Protein: CASSFSSTSYEQYF.

This chain joins TRBV11-2 and TRBJ2-3; no firm D call. This CDR3 region has 16 residues. The ends were cut back, 4 bases at V and 0 bases at J, with 14 bases in the middle. Germline-derived CDR1 and CDR2 are SGHAT and FQNNGV. CDR3 loop: CASSSRNTPSTDTQYF. The CDR3 DNA follows: TGTGCCAGCAGCTCTAGGAACACCCCCAGCACAGATACGCAGTATTTT.

The V and J genes are TRBV11-2 and TRBJ1-2; the D is unclear. The CDR3 runs 13 residues. V shed 7 bases and J shed 4 bases, with 13 bases lying between them. CDR1 and CDR2 from the germline V gene are SGHAT and FQNNGV. The chain's CDR3 is CASTAIGSYGYTF. The DNA for the CDR3 is TGTGCCAGCACCGCAATCGGGAGCTATGGCTACACCTTC.

CDR3 in DNA: TGCGCCAGCAGCTTGGAGGGGCTAGCAGGCACCGGGGAGCTGTTTTTT. Encoded protein: CASSLEGLAGTGELFF. The chain has TRBV5-1 and TRBJ2-2; D could derive from TRBD1 or TRBD2 (5 bases each). The CDR3 length is 16 residues. Germline CDR1 SGHRS, CDR2 YFSETQ. Trimming shortened V by 0 bases and J by 4 bases, and 13 bases separated the two germline ends.

In DNA form, the CDR3 reads TGTGCCAGCAGCTTCCAAGAGACCCAGTACTTC. It yields the protein CASSFQETQYF. V gene TRBV11-1 combines with J gene TRBJ2-5; D ambiguous. The length of the CDR3 is 11 residues. CDR1 is SGHAT and CDR2 is FQDESV in the germline V gene (reference sequence). V was pared by 3 bases and J by 1 base, with 0 bases between.

The chain couples TRBV2 to TRBJ1-6, with D unclear. This CDR3 contains 16 residues. Germline V CDR1 and CDR2: SNHLY, FYNNEI. The ends were cut back, 1 base at V and 2 bases at J, with 9 bases in the middle. CDR3 sequence: CASSEDLGPYNSPLHF. The CDR3 coding sequence is TGTGCCAGCAGTGAAGATTTGGGCCCCTATAATTCACCCCTCCACTTT.

The chain couples TRBV21-1 to TRBJ1-2; the DNA was not compared with TRBD1, the D call given in the table. TRBV21-1 is marked as a pseudogene. This CDR3 comprises 14 residues. In DNA, the CDR3 is TGTGCCAGCAGCACCTCTCCAGGGGGCCGGGGCTACACCTTC. This codes for CASSTSPGGRGYTF.

The chain links TRBV11-3 to TRBJ2-5; 7 nucleotides align to TRBD1. CDR3 size: 15 residues. CDR1 is SGHNT, CDR2 YENEEA, per germline. The junction had 6 bases not matched to a gene; V was cut back by 3 bases and J by 2 bases. CDR3 nucleotides: TGTGCCAGCAGCTTCTGGGACAGCCGACAAGAGACCCAGTACTTC. Translated, it gives CASSFWDSRQETQYF.

The chain is built from TRBV5-4 and TRBJ2-3; no clear D gene. The germline gives CDR1 SGHNT, CDR2 YYREEE (reference sequence). V was trimmed by 0 bases and J by 4 bases, leaving 3 bases between them. The CDR3 is 12 residues long. In DNA form, the CDR3 reads TGTGCCAGCAGCTTGGTTCCAGATACGCAGTATTTT. It specifies CASSLVPDTQYF.

This clone showed up just a few times. This chain connects TRBV10-3 to TRBJ1-2; tentative D call: TRBD1 (5 bases). The V end was cut by 5 bases, the J end by 3 bases, with 16 bases between. The CDR3 has 15 residues. CDR1 and CDR2 (germline): ENHRY, SYGVKD. CDR3 nucleotide sequence: TGTGCCATCAGTTTTAGTTTGACAGACTACTATGGCTACACCTTC. Its translation is CAISFSLTDYYGYTF.

The table lists this clone with a count of one. The chain joins TRBV27 to TRBJ2-7; D may match TRBD1 or TRBD2 (5 bases each). V lost 6 bases, J lost 2 bases, and 11 bases lay in between. This CDR3 has 13 residues. CDR1 is MNHEY and CDR2 is SMNVEV in the germline V gene (reference sequence). CDR3 in DNA: TGTGCCAGCAGCAGGGACGGTCCCTACGAGCAGTACTTC. Residues: CASSRDGPYEQYF.